This TCR beta chain was sequenced in a study of immune evolution from preneoplasia to lung adenocarcinoma. This CDR3 is 17 amino acids long. V dropped 7 bases and J dropped 0 bases, with 16 bases sitting between them. Germline CDR1 MDHEN, CDR2 SYDVKM. Sequencing used immunoSEQ multiplex PCR; TCRdb keeps in-frame clones, though not all of them. The sample has 8,500 to 14,000 clones, 78% seen once. Sample: FFPE minimally invasive lung adenocarcinoma tissue. The TCR comes from a person aged 60-79 years with lung adenocarcinoma. The chain recombines TRBV28 with TRBJ1-6, with a weak D call TRBD1 (5 bases). The CDR3 protein is CASISGTANSYNSPLHF. The CDR3 DNA follows: TGTGCCAGCATCTCCGGGACCGCAAACTCCTATAATTCACCCCTCCACTTT.